Each of the 25 T cell receptor beta chains below was sequenced from the same sample in a study of blood T cells in healthy people across ages (dated by TCRdb to the mid-2010s). Library generation was performed with 5' RACE. TCRdb shows the sequencer as Illumina HiSeq 2500. A second 7 to 11 cycle PCR used a sample-barcoded 5' primer and a J-beta primer mix. TCRdb reprocessing: public reads trimmed at Q25 with fastp, clones called with MiXCR, in-frame beta chains kept. Rows are unified per CDR3 protein, each entry keeping the most common DNA and genes. The sample table holds 1.5 million to 2 million distinct CDR3 sequences, of which 30% to 40% were seen once. Over 9% of the sample comes from the top ten. The sequencing input was blood. These TCRs come from a woman aged 25-40 years in good health.

Remarks on this clonotype: This may come from a read error, since a much larger clone is one base off. This chain connects TRBV20-1 to TRBJ2-7; TRBD1 might be the D (6 bases). The CDR3 runs 14 residues. Deletions cut 2 bases from V and 6 bases from J, with 17 bases between. The germline V gene has CDR1 DFQATT and CDR2 SNEGSKA (reference sequence). The CDR3 nucleotides are TGCAGTGCTAGATTGACAGGAGGAATTTGCGAGCAGTACTTC. Protein: CSARLTGGICEQYF.

This clonotype appeared many times. The rearrangement links TRBV20-1 to TRBJ2-7, with 8 bases identical to TRBD2. This CDR3 contains 14 residues. The V gene's germline CDR1 is DFQATT and CDR2 SNEGSKA (reference sequence). V lost 1 base to trimming and J lost 6 bases; unmatched junction nucleotides: 8. CDR3: CSARAGAGVTEQYF. The CDR3 nucleotides read TGCAGTGCTAGAGCCGGAGCGGGAGTTACCGAGCAGTACTTC.

This rearrangement joins TRBV5-6 to TRBJ2-1, with TRBD2 matching 9 bases. From germline, CDR1 is SGHDT and CDR2 YYEEEE. J lost 11 bases, V lost 0 bases, and 12 bases had no gene match. The CDR3 covers 16 residues. The CDR3 DNA reads as TGTGCCAGCAGCTTGGCCTCGGCGGGGGGGGCCATTAAGCAGTTCTTC. It yields the protein CASSLASAGGAIKQFF.

Regarding this clonotype: One end of the junction fails to match germline, which may point to a read error. The V gene is TRBV29-1, the J gene TRBJ2-1; 9 bases are a match to TRBD1. From germline, CDR1 is SQVTM and CDR2 ANQGSEA. The CDR3 spans 12 residues. In DNA, the CDR3 is TGCAGCGGGACAGGGGTCTGCAATAAGCAGTTCTTC. It yields the protein CSGTGVCNKQFF.

This clonotype was seen a few times. The V and J genes are TRBV20-1 and TRBJ1-2, with 8 nucleotides matching TRBD1. The J segment lost 5 bases and the V segment lost 2 bases, leaving 7 bases of the junction unmatched. The germline CDR1 and CDR2 sequences are DFQATT and SNEGSKA (reference sequence). This CDR3 spans 14 amino acids. This CDR3 is CSARYDRGGYGYTF. The CDR3 bases are TGCAGTGCTAGATATGACAGGGGTGGGTATGGCTACACCTTC.

A remark on this clonotype: The junction shows a germline mismatch at one end, possibly a read error. The V and J genes are TRBV6-6 and TRBJ2-5; D is unresolved. This CDR3 has 12 amino acids. Germline CDR1 reads MNHNY; CDR2 reads SVGAGI (reference sequence). The CDR3 is CASSYAQETRYF. As DNA, the CDR3 is TGTGCCAGCAGTTACGCTCAAGAGACCCGGTACTTC.

This clonotype was seen at least ten times. The rearrangement uses TRBV20-1 and TRBJ2-1; the match to TRBD2 covers 9 bases. V gave up 3 bases and J gave up 6 bases; unmatched junction bases: 12. The CDR3 is 16 residues long. Germline loops: CDR1 DFQATT, CDR2 SNEGSKA (reference sequence). The CDR3 reads CSASTLKGGRANEQFF. The CDR3 DNA reads TGCAGTGCTAGTACCCTCAAGGGCGGGAGGGCCAATGAGCAGTTCTTC.

The chain carries TRBV6-5 and TRBJ1-4; TRBD1 might be the D (6 bases). V lost 6 bases, J lost 8 bases, and 19 bases lay in between. The CDR3 sequence is 15 residues long. Germline loops: CDR1 MNHEY, CDR2 SVGAGI. The CDR3 DNA reads TGTGCCAGCAGGAGCATACAGGGAAGGGGCGAAAAACTGTTTTTT. Its translation is CASRSIQGRGEKLFF.

This clonotype showed up just once. The chain links TRBV4-1 to TRBJ2-2, with 10 bases that match TRBD1. Germline trimming cut 4 bases from V and 6 bases from J; bases unmatched to any gene: 8. Germline CDR1 and CDR2: MGHRA and YSYEKL. This CDR3 comprises 16 residues. The chain's CDR3 is CASSRGQGVNSGELFF. As DNA, the CDR3 is TGCGCCAGCAGCCGTGGACAGGGGGTTAATTCCGGGGAGCTGTTTTTT.

The rearrangement uses TRBV28 and TRBJ1-3; no clear D. V gave up 3 bases and J gave up 4 bases, with 19 bases separating them. The CDR3 has 17 residues. The germline CDR1 and CDR2 sequences are MDHEN and SYDVKM. The CDR3 loop is CASSFSAWELGGNTIYF. CDR3 in DNA: TGTGCCAGCAGTTTTTCGGCGTGGGAGCTGGGGGGAAACACCATATATTTT.

V usage is TRBV29-1 and J usage is TRBJ1-1; the D is unclear. The ends were cut back, 5 bases at V and 0 bases at J, with 10 bases in the middle. The CDR3 loop spans 13 amino acids. The germline V gene encodes CDR1 SQVTM and CDR2 ANQGSEA. For the CDR3, the DNA is TGCAGCGTTTTCGACGGCATGAACACTGAAGCTTTCTTT. The encoded protein is CSVFDGMNTEAFF.

The chain uses TRBV3-1 and TRBJ2-7; the D call may be TRBD1 or TRBD2 (6 bases each). Matching the DNA end better, TRBJ2-5 makes the J call doubtful. This CDR3 comprises 15 residues. Germline CDR1 is LGHDT and CDR2 is YNNKEL (reference sequence). The CDR3: CASSFFVWGAKTQYF. DNA for the CDR3: TGTGCCAGCAGCTTTTTCGTGTGGGGGGCGAAGACCCAGTACTTC.

The table lists this clonotype with a few counts. One end of the junction is discordant with germline, which a read error may explain. V usage is TRBV10-3 and J usage is TRBJ1-5, with D hard to call. Germline CDR1 and CDR2: ENHRY and SYGVKD. The CDR3 runs 15 residues. The CDR3 protein is CAISESSSLNHPQHF. CDR3 nucleotide sequence: TGTGCCATCAGTGAGTCGAGTAGCCTTAATCACCCCCAGCATTTT.

The table lists this clonotype with a few counts. V gene TRBV7-2 combines with J gene TRBJ2-2; 8 bases match TRBD1. The CDR3 spans 15 residues. With 3 bases clipped from V and 7 bases from J, the junction kept 7 bases outside the gene matches. CDR1 SGHTA and CDR2 FQGNSA come from the germline V gene. The CDR3 is CASSFSARGLGELFF. CDR3 nucleotides: TGTGCCAGCAGCTTCAGCGCCAGGGGGCTCGGGGAGCTGTTTTTT.

The CDR3, as DNA: TGTGCCAGCAACCCGACGGGGCGTCGGCTTGAGCAGTTCTTC. Its protein is CASNPTGRRLEQFF. The chain couples TRBV5-4 to TRBJ2-1; D assignment may be TRBD1 or TRBD2 (5 bases each). This CDR3 is 14 amino acids long. V was clipped by 6 bases and J by 9 bases, with 19 bases between them. Per the germline V gene, CDR1 is SGHNT and CDR2 is YYREEE (reference sequence).

The chain carries TRBV7-2 and TRBJ1-5; D might be TRBD1 (5 bases). The CDR3 is made up of 14 amino acids. Trimming pared 2 bases from V and 7 bases from J, leaving 12 bases between. Germline V gene lookup returns CDR1 SGHTA and CDR2 FQGNSA. The CDR3 protein is CASSLSWGTQPQHF. CDR3 sequence (DNA): TGTGCCAGCAGCTTAAGCTGGGGCACACAGCCCCAGCATTTT.

The chain joins TRBV27 to TRBJ2-5; TRBD1 aligns across 7 bases. The CDR3 is 14 amino acids. CDR1 and CDR2 from the germline V gene are MNHEY and SMNVEV (reference sequence). The junction had 7 bases not matched to a gene; V was cut back by 4 bases and J by 5 bases. The CDR3 sequence: CASSCRDSRETQYF. The CDR3 DNA is TGTGCCAGCAGTTGTAGGGACAGCAGGGAGACCCAGTACTTC.

Concerning this clonotype: A much more abundant neighbour one base away suggests this may be a read error. Since no conserved phenylalanine or tryptophan closes the CDR3, a read error is the likely cause. The chain is built from TRBV7-3 and TRBJ2-1; the D is unclear. V was cut by 2 bases and J by 7 bases, with 9 bases left in between. This CDR3 comprises 13 residues. CDR1 is SGHTA and CDR2 is FQGTGA in the germline V gene. CDR3 in amino acids: CASSLGLLNEQFL. CDR3 bases: TGTGCCAGCAGCTTAGGCCTTCTAAATGAGCAGTTCCTC.

This clonotype was found a few times. The chain joins TRBV20-1 to TRBJ2-3, with 11 bases matching TRBD2. Unmatched junction bases numbered 5, after V lost 3 bases and J lost 3 bases. Germline values: CDR1 DFQATT, CDR2 SNEGSKA (reference sequence). The CDR3 length is 15 residues. CDR3 sequence: CSARVVAGGTDTQYF. The CDR3, as DNA: TGCAGTGCTAGGGTAGTAGCGGGAGGGACAGATACGCAGTATTTT.

J is TRBJ1-5 and V is TRBV19; D is undetermined. There are 12 residues in the CDR3. V was cut by 7 bases and J by 7 bases, with 11 bases left in between. Germline CDR1 and CDR2: LNHDA and SQIVND (reference sequence). Written as DNA, the CDR3 is TGTGCCAGTAAGGCTGGGAGGCAGCCCCAGCATTTT. Translating gives CASKAGRQPQHF.

This clonotype was seen repeatedly, ten times or more. The chain combines TRBV10-3 with TRBJ2-7; 7 nucleotides align to TRBD1. The CDR3 extends over 14 amino acids. Losses at the gene ends were 10 bases for V and 2 bases for J; bases not matched to a gene: 11. Germline V gene data show CDR1 as ENHRY and CDR2 as SYGVKD. For the CDR3, the DNA is TGTGCCACCAGGGGTGGGACAGCGCCCTACGAGCAGTACTTC. Translation: CATRGGTAPYEQYF.

The J gene is TRBJ2-3, the V gene TRBV27, with D possibly matching TRBD1 (6 bases). Deletions cut 8 bases from V and 1 base from J, with 13 bases between. Germline lookup yields CDR1 MNHEY and CDR2 SMNVEV (reference sequence). This CDR3 comprises 14 residues. The CDR3 bases are TGTGCCAGCCAGGAAGGGGGTGGCACAGATACGCAGTATTTT. It is translated as CASQEGGGTDTQYF.

The chain joins TRBV5-1 to TRBJ2-3; TRBD2 matches at 9 bases. Germline V lookup: CDR1 SGHRS, CDR2 YFSETQ. This CDR3 has 15 residues. The V gene end was trimmed by 2 bases and the J gene end by 4 bases; junction bases not matched to a gene: 5. CDR3 in DNA: TGCGCCAGCAGCTTCGGGGTAGCGGGGGCAGATACGCAGTATTTT. The encoded protein is CASSFGVAGADTQYF. The variable domain in full, with the rest retrieved from reference TRBV5-1 and TRBJ2-3, is KAGVTQTPRYLIKTRGQQVTLSCSPISGHRSVSWYQQTPGQGLQFLFEYFSETQRNKGNFPGRFSGRQFSNSRSEMNVSTLELGDSALYLCASSFGVAGADTQYFGPGTRLTVL.

CDR3 DNA sequence: TGTGCCAGCAGCTTGAGCGGGGCCGCTAATGAGCAGTACTTC. It translates to CASSLSGAANEQYF. The V call is TRBV5-6, the J call TRBJ2-5, with TRBD2 identical over 7 bases. The V and J ends lost 1 base and 11 bases, in that order; junction bases with no gene match: 11. This CDR3 spans 14 amino acids. Looked up from germline, CDR1 is SGHDT and CDR2 is YYEEEE.

This clonotype has at least ten counts. This chain connects TRBV29-1 to TRBJ2-5, with unresolved D. The CDR3 consists of 13 residues. Trimming took 4 bases from V and 2 from J, leaving 11 bases between them. Germline assignment: CDR1 SQVTM and CDR2 ANQGSEA. CDR3 nucleotide sequence: TGCAGCGTTGTTTGGCTACCGCAAGAGACCCAGTACTTC. Amino acid sequence: CSVVWLPQETQYF.